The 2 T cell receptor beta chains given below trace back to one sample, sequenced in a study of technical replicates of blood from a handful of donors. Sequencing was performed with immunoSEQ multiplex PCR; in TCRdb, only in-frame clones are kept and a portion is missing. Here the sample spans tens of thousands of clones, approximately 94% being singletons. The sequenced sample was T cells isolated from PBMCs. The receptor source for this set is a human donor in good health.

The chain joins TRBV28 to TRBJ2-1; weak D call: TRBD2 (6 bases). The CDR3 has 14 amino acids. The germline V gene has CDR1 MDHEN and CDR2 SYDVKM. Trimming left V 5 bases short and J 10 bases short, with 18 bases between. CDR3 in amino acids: CASSVAGTGIEQFF. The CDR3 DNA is TGTGCCAGCAGTGTGGCCGGGACTGGGATCGAGCAGTTCTTC.

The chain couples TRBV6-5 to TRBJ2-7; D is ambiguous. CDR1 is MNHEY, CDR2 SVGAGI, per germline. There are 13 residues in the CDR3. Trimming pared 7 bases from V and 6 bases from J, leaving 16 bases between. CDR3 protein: CASTAPGSVEQYF. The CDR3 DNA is TGTGCCAGCACCGCTCCAGGATCAGTCGAGCAGTACTTC.